The 8 T cell receptor beta chains given below trace back to one sample, sequenced in a study of T cell responses to AZD1222 COVID-19 vaccine (dated by TCRdb to the early 2020s). Library creation used the immunoSEQ multiplex PCR assay. Entries here come from immuneACCESS through TCRdb and include only in-frame sequences with V and J called. Some clones fail to appear in such tables; in the studies checked, an unresolved V gene covers under half of the shortfall, and the cause of the remainder is unknown. The sample table lists approximately 150,000 clones, approximately 87% of them with a count of one. The ten largest account for 1.5% to 2% of the sample. What the time point label conveys for this sample: about 28 days (+/-7) after the second vaccine dose. Sequenced material: peripheral blood, taken 28 days after the second AZD1222 dose. The receptors originated from an adult who received the AZD1222 COVID-19 vaccine.

The chain links TRBV5-1 to TRBJ1-4, with D hard to call. This CDR3 region has 15 residues. V was cut by 0 bases and J by 5 bases, with 11 bases left in between. CDR1 and CDR2 (germline): SGHRS, YFSETQ. CDR3 DNA: TGCGCCAGCAGCTTGGCAGGTTTGGGGAATGAAAAACTGTTTTTT. Protein: CASSLAGLGNEKLFF.

The chain joins TRBV28 to TRBJ1-6; 8 nucleotides agree with TRBD1. This CDR3 is 13 amino acids long. CDR1 and CDR2 from the germline V gene are MDHEN and SYDVKM. Losses at the gene ends were 8 bases for V and 11 bases for J; bases not matched to a gene: 8. The CDR3 DNA reads TGTGCCAGCCTGGACAGGGCAAGGCCACCCCTCCACTTT. Amino acids: CASLDRARPPLHF.

This rearrangement joins TRBV6-1 to TRBJ1-6; D gene uncertain. CDR3 size: 13 residues. The ends were cut back, 3 bases at V and 4 bases at J, with 4 bases in the middle. From germline, CDR1 is MNHNS and CDR2 SASEGT. CDR3 nucleotides: TGTGCCAGCAGTGATTCTTATAATTCACCCCTCCACTTT. It is translated as CASSDSYNSPLHF.

The rearrangement links TRBV5-4 to TRBJ2-6; D unresolved. This CDR3 comprises 15 residues. Trimming stripped 0 bases from V and 0 bases from J, with 4 bases between. Germline CDR1 and CDR2: SGHNT and YYREEE (reference sequence). Here the CDR3 DNA reads TGTGCCAGCAGCTTGGTAGGCTCTGGGGCCAACGTCCTGACTTTC. Translating it yields CASSLVGSGANVLTF. The full variable domain, with the rest looked up from reference TRBV5-4 and TRBJ2-6, is ETGVTQSPTHLIKTRGQQVTLRCSSQSGHNTVSWYQQALGQGPQFIFQYYREEENGRGNFPPRFSGLQFPNYSSELNVNALELDDSALYLCASSLVGSGANVLTFGAGSRLTVL.

The chain employs TRBV4-2 and TRBJ1-1; D perhaps matches TRBD1 (5 bases). V shed 1 base and J shed 0 bases, with 9 bases lying between them. CDR1 LGHNA and CDR2 YNFKEQ come from the germline V gene. CDR3 length: 15 amino acids. CDR3 amino acids: CASSQGSGVNTEAFF. CDR3 sequence (DNA): TGTGCCAGCAGCCAAGGTTCGGGGGTGAACACTGAAGCTTTCTTT.

V gene TRBV7-9 combines with J gene TRBJ1-1, with a weak D call TRBD1 (5 bases). V lost 6 bases to trimming and J lost 10 bases, with 15 bases between them. Germline V gives CDR1 SEHNR, CDR2 FQNEAQ (reference sequence). This CDR3 is 12 amino acids long. The CDR3 loop is CASSSGGRGAFF. The CDR3 DNA reads as TGTGCCAGCAGTTCGGGGGGACGGGGAGCTTTCTTT.

V usage is TRBV11-2 and J usage is TRBJ2-1; D might be TRBD1 (5 bases). The V gene lost 1 base and the J gene lost 10 bases, with 8 bases spanning the gap. Germline lookup yields CDR1 SGHAT and CDR2 FQNNGV. The CDR3 covers 12 residues. The CDR3 DNA is TGTGCCAGCAGCTTAGCAGGGTACGAGCAGTTCTTC. Protein product: CASSLAGYEQFF.

The chain couples TRBV29-1 to TRBJ2-3, with D perhaps matching TRBD1 or TRBD2 (6 bases each). Trimming left V 7 bases short and J 3 bases short, with 11 bases between. The CDR3 spans 12 residues. The V gene's germline CDR1 is SQVTM and CDR2 ANQGSEA. CDR3 residues: CSAEGTTDTQYF. DNA of the CDR3: TGCAGCGCGGAGGGGACAACAGATACGCAGTATTTT.